The rows below give T cell receptor beta chains drawn from one sample of a study of shared clonotypes between healthy human individuals. The table came from immunoSEQ multiplex PCR; TCRdb's copy has only in-frame clones and leaves some out. The sample lists 850,000 to 1,200,000 clones; about 77% were seen once. Material for sequencing was memory CD4+ T cells sorted from blood. The receptors here all came from a young man in good health. Each CDR3 is given with its conserved first and last residue. A D gene is named only where the DNA matches it firmly. Clone size, where shown, is once, few, many, or a class for clones that have expanded.

V gene,clone size,J gene,D gene,CDR3 protein,CDR3 DNA
TRBV19,.,TRBJ1-1,.,CASSRPGGGRMNTEAFF,TGTGCCAGTAGTAGGCCCGGCGGGGGAAGGATGAACACTGAAGCTTTCTTT
TRBV7-9,.,TRBJ1-5,.,CASSKWGADSNQPQHF,TGTGCCAGCAGCAAGTGGGGCGCAGACAGCAATCAGCCCCAGCATTTT
TRBV2,.,TRBJ2-1,.,CASSELGQGFHEQFF,TGTGCCAGCAGTGAACTAGGCCAGGGTTTCCATGAGCAGTTCTTC
TRBV30,.,TRBJ2-1,TRBD1,CAWSAEDREFF,TGTGCCTGGAGTGCAGAGGACAGGGAGTTCTTC
TRBV5-8,.,TRBJ2-1,TRBD1,CASSLWGQGSNEQFF,TGTGCCAGCAGCTTGTGGGGACAGGGGAGTAATGAGCAGTTCTTC
TRBV5-4,.,TRBJ2-7,.,CASSLAGQGAIF,TGTGCCAGCAGCTTGGCCGGGCAGGGCGCGATCTTC
TRBV6-5,.,TRBJ1-6,TRBD1,CASSYHRDRGNSPLHF,TGTGCCAGCAGTTACCACAGGGACAGGGGGAATTCACCCCTCCACTTT
TRBV30,.,TRBJ1-4,.,CSGQENEKLFF,TGTTCTGGGCAAGAAAATGAAAAACTGTTTTTT
TRBV2,.,TRBJ1-4,.,CATRDNNEKLFF,TGTGCCACCCGGGACAATAATGAAAAACTGTTTTTT
TRBV29-1,once,TRBJ1-2,TRBD1,CSVGARTGEGRYGYTF,TGCAGCGTTGGGGCTCGGACAGGGGAAGGACGCTATGGCTACACCTTC
TRBV6-5,.,TRBJ1-1,.,CASTGGLLAFF,TGTGCCAGCACCGGAGGGCTACTGGCTTTCTTT
TRBV10-2,.,TRBJ2-1,.,CASGSIGNEQFF,TGCGCCAGCGGTAGTATCGGGAATGAGCAGTTCTTC
TRBV19,once,TRBJ2-7,TRBD1,CASRRTGGSGVYEQYF,TGTGCCAGTCGGCGGACAGGGGGTAGCGGTGTCTACGAGCAGTACTTC
TRBV5-1,.,TRBJ1-1,.,CASSLNSDRQHPLAF,TGCGCCAGCAGCTTAAACTCCGACAGACAGCACCCACTCGCCTTT
TRBV28,few,TRBJ1-2,.,CASSSGVYGYTF,TGTGCCAGCAGTTCGGGGGTCTATGGCTACACCTTC
TRBV6-1,.,TRBJ2-7,.,CATSQGPGELQYF,TGTGCCACCTCCCAGGGGCCGGGTGAGTTGCAGTACTTC